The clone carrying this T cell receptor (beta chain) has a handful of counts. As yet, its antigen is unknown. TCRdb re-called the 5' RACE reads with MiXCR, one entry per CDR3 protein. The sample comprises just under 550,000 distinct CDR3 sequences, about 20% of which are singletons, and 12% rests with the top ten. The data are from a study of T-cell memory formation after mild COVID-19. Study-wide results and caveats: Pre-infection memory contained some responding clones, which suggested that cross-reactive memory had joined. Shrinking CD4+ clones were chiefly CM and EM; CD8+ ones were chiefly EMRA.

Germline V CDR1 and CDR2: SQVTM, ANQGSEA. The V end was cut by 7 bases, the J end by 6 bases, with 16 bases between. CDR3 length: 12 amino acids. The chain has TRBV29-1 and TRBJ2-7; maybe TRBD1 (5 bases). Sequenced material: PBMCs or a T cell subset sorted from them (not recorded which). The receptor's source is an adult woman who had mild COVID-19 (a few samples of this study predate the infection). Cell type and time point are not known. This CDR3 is CSASPQGIEQYF. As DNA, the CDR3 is TGCAGCGCCTCCCCCCAGGGAATCGAGCAGTACTTC.